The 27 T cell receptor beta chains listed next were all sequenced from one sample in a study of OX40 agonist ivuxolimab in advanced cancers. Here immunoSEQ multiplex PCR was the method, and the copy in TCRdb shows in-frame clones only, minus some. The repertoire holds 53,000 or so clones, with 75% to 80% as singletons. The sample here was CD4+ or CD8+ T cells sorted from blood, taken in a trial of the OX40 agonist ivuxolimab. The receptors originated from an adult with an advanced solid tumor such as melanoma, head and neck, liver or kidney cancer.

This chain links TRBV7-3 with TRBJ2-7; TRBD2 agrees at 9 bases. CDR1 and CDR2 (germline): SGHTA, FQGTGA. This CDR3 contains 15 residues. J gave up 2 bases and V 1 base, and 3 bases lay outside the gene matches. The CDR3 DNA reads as TGTGCCAGCAGCTTAATGGCGGGAGGGCCCTACGAGCAGTACTTC. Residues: CASSLMAGGPYEQYF.

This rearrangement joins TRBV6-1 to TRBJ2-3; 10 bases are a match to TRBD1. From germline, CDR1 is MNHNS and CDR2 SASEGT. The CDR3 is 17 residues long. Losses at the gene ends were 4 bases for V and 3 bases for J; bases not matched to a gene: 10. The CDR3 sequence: CASSAQGTGEGTDTQYF. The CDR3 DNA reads TGTGCCAGCAGTGCCCAGGGGACAGGGGAGGGTACAGATACGCAGTATTTT.

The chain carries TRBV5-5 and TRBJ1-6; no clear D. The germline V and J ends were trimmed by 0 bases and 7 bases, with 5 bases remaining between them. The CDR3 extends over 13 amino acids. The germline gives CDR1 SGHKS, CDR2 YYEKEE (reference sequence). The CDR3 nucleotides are TGTGCCAGCAGCTTGGGACCGAATTCACCCCTCCACTTT. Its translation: CASSLGPNSPLHF.

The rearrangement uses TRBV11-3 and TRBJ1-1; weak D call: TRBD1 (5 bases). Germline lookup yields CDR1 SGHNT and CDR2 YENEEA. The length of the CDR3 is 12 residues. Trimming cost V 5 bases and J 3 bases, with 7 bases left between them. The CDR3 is CASSKQDTEAFF. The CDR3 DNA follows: TGTGCCAGCAGCAAACAGGACACTGAAGCTTTCTTT.

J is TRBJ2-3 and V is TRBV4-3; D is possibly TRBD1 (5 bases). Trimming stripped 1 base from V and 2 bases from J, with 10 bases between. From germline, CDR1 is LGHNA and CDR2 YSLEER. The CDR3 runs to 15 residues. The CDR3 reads CASSQGFRDTDTQYF. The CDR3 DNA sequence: TGCGCCAGCAGCCAAGGGTTCAGGGACACAGATACGCAGTATTTT.

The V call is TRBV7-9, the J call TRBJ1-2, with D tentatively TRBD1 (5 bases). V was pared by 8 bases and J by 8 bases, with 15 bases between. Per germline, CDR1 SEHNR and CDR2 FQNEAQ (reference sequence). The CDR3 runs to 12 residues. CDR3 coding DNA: TGTGCCAGCGGCGGCCAGGGAAACGGCTACACCTTC. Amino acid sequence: CASGGQGNGYTF. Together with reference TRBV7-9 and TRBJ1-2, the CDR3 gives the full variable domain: DTGVSQNPRHKITKRGQNVTFRCDPISEHNRLYWYRQTLGQGPEFLTYFQNEAQLEKSRLLSDRFSAERPKGSFSTLEIQRTEQGDSAMYLCASGGQGNGYTFGSGTRLTVV.

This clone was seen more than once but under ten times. CDR3 residues: CASSLEGWITDTQYF. For the CDR3, the DNA is TGTGCCAGCAGCTTAGAGGGTTGGATCACAGATACGCAGTATTTT. V gene TRBV7-2 combines with J gene TRBJ2-3; no definite D call. This CDR3 is 15 amino acids long. In germline, CDR1 is SGHTA, CDR2 FQGNSA. V shed 1 base and J shed 2 bases, with 10 bases lying between them.

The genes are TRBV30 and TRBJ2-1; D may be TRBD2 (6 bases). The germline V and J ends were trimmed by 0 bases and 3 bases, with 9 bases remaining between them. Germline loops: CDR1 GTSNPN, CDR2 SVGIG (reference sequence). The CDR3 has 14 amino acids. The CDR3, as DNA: TGTGCCTGGAGTGTAATTAGCGGCTACAATGAGCAGTTCTTC. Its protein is CAWSVISGYNEQFF.

The CDR3 DNA reads as TGTGCCAGCACTCCCGGACAGGGGATCTCTGAAGCTTTCTTT. It yields the protein CASTPGQGISEAFF. The chain employs TRBV6-5 and TRBJ1-1; TRBD1 aligns across 9 bases. The J segment lost 6 bases and the V segment lost 7 bases, leaving 9 bases of the junction unmatched. Germline lookup yields CDR1 MNHEY and CDR2 SVGAGI. This CDR3 has 14 amino acids.

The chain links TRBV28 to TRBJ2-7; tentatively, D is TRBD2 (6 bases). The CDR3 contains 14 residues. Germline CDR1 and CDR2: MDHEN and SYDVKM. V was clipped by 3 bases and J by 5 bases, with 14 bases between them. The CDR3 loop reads CASSLSRGRNEQYF. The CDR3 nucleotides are TGTGCCAGCAGTTTGTCACGGGGGAGAAACGAGCAGTACTTC.

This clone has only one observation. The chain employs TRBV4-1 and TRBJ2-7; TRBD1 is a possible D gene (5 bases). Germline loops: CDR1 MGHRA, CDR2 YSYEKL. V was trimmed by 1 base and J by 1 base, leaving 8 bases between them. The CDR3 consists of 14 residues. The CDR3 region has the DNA TGCGCCAGCAGCCAAGGATACAGGTCCTACGAGCAGTACTTC. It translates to CASSQGYRSYEQYF.

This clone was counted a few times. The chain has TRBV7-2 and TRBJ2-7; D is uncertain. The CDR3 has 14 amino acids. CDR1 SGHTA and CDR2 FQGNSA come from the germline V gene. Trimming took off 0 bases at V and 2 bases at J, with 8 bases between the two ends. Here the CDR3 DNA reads TGTGCCAGCAGCTTAGCGTCGTCAGCCTACGAGCAGTACTTC. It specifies CASSLASSAYEQYF.

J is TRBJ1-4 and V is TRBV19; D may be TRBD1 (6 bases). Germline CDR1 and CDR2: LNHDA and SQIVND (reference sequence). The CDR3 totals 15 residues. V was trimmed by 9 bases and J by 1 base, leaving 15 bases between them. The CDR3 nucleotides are TGTGCCAGCCAAAATAGGGGGGGAACTAATGAAAAACTGTTTTTT. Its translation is CASQNRGGTNEKLFF.

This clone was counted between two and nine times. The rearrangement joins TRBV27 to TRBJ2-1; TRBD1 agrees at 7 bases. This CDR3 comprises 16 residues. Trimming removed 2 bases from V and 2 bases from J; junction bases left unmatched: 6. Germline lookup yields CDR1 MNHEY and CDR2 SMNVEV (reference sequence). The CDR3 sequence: CASSLAGTEPYNEQFF. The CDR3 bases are TGTGCCAGCAGTTTAGCCGGGACAGAACCCTACAATGAGCAGTTCTTC.

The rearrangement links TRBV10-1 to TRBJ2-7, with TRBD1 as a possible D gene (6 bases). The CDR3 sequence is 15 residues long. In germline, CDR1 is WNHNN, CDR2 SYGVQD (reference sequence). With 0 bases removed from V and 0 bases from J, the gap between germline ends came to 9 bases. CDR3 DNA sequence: TGCGCCAGCAGTGAGTCAGTGGACAGCTCCTACGAGCAGTACTTC. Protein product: CASSESVDSSYEQYF.

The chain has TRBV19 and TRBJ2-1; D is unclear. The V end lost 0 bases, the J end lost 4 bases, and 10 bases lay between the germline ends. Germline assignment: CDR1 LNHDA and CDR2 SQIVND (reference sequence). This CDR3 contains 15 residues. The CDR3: CASSIDVAPYNEQFF. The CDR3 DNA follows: TGTGCCAGTAGTATAGATGTAGCACCGTACAATGAGCAGTTCTTC. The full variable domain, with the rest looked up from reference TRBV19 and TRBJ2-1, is DGGITQSPKYLFRKEGQNVTLSCEQNLNHDAMYWYRQDPGQGLRLIYYSQIVNDFQKGDIAEGYSVSREKKESFPLTVTSAQKNPTAFYLCASSIDVAPYNEQFFGPGTRLTVL.

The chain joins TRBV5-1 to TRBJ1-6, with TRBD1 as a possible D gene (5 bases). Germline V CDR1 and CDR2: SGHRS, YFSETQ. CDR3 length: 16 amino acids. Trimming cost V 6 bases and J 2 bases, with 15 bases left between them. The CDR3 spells CASTIDAGTYNSPLHF. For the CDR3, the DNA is TGCGCCAGCACCATCGATGCAGGGACCTATAATTCACCCCTCCACTTT.

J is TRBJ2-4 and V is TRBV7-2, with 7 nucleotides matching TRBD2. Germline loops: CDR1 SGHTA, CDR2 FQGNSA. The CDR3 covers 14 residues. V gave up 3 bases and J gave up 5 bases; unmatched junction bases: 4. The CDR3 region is CASSLGGGQNIQYF. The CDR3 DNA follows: TGTGCCAGCAGCTTGGGGGGAGGGCAAAACATTCAGTACTTC.

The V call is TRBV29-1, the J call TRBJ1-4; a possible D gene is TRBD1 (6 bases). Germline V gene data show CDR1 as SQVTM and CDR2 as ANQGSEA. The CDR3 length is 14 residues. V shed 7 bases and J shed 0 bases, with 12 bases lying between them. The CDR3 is CSAGQFATNEKLFF. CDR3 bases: TGCAGCGCCGGACAGTTTGCAACTAATGAAAAACTGTTTTTT.

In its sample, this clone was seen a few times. CDR3 bases: TGTGCCAGCAGCTTAGGGAGTCAGGCTCAGCCCCAGCATTTT. This gives the protein CASSLGSQAQPQHF. The chain links TRBV7-9 to TRBJ1-5; D gene ambiguous. The ends were cut back, 1 base at V and 6 bases at J, with 10 bases in the middle. CDR3 length: 14 residues. Germline V gene lookup returns CDR1 SEHNR and CDR2 FQNEAQ (reference sequence).

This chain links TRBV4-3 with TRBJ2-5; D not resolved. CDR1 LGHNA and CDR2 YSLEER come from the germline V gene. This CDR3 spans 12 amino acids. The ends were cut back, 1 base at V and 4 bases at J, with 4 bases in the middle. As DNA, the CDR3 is TGCGCCAGCAGCCAAGGTACAGAGACCCAGTACTTC. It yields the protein CASSQGTETQYF.

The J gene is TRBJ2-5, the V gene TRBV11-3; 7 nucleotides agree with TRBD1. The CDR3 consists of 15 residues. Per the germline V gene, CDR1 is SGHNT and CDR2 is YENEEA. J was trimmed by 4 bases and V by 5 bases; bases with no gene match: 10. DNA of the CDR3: TGTGCCAGCAGCCGGACAGGACTGATGCTAGAGACCCAGTACTTC. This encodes CASSRTGLMLETQYF.

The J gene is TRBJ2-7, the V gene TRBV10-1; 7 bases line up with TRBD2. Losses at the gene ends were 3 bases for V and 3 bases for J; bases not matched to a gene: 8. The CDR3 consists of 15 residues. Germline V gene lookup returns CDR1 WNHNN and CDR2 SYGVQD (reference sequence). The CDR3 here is CASSDQRGHYYEQYF. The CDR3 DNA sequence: TGCGCCAGCAGTGACCAGCGGGGCCACTACTACGAGCAGTACTTC.

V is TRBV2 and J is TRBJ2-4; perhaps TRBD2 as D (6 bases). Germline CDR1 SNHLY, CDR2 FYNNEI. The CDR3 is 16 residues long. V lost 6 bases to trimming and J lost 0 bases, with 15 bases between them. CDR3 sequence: CASSPGEVLAKNIQYF. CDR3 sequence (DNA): TGTGCCAGCAGCCCCGGGGAGGTCCTAGCCAAAAACATTCAGTACTTC.

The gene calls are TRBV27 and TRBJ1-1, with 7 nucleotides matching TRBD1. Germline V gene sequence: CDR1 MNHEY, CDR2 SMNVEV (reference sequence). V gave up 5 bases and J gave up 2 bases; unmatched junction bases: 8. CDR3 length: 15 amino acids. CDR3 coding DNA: TGTGCCAGCAGTGTCGGGACAGTTGCTAACACTGAAGCTTTCTTT. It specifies CASSVGTVANTEAFF.

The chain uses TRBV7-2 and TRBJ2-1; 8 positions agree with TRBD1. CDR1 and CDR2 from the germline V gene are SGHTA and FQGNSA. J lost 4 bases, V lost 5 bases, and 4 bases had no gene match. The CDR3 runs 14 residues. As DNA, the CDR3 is TGTGCCAGCAGCCCCCGGGACAGGTACAATGAGCAGTTCTTC. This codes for CASSPRDRYNEQFF.

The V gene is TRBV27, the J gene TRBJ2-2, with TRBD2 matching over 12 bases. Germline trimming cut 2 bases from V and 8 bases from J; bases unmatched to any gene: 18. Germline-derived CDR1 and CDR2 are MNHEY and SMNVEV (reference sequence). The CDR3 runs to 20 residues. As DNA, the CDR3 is TGTGCCAGCAGTTTAATTTTTTCGCGGCTAGCGGGAGGGCCGCGGGGGGAGCTGTTTTTT. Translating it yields CASSLIFSRLAGGPRGELFF.